Below are 27 T cell receptor beta chains sequenced from a single sample in a study of cytomegalovirus exposure and HLA in healthy donors. Vbeta (60) and Jbeta (13) primers were used in the PCR. The protocol was immunoSEQ multiplex PCR, while the TCRdb copy is restricted to in-frame clones and leaves out a portion. This sample has 150,000 to 200,000 clones; about 80% occur once, and the top ten carry about 2.1%. Sample: PBMCs. Receptors were obtained from a female donor in good health and CMV-seronegative.

V and J are TRBV5-6 and TRBJ2-4, with 10 positions matching TRBD1. There are 14 residues in the CDR3. Trimming took 5 bases from V and 5 from J; bases not matched to a gene: 4. The germline V gene has CDR1 SGHDT and CDR2 YYEEEE. In nucleotides, the CDR3 is TGTGCCAGCAGGAGACAGGGGGCGCAAAACATTCAGTACTTC. Translated: CASRRQGAQNIQYF.

This chain uses TRBV9 with TRBJ2-5; 7 positions match TRBD2. The CDR3 contains 14 residues. Trimming took 0 bases from V and 5 from J; bases not matched to a gene: 4. Per germline, CDR1 SGDLS and CDR2 YYNGEE. The chain's CDR3 is CASSVDHGRETQYF. DNA for the CDR3: TGTGCCAGCAGCGTAGACCACGGGAGGGAGACCCAGTACTTC.

The chain carries TRBV6-1 and TRBJ2-1, with 8 bases identical to TRBD1. The CDR3 contains 15 residues. V lost 3 bases, J lost 4 bases, and 5 bases stayed unmatched. Germline loops: CDR1 MNHNS, CDR2 SASEGT. CDR3 DNA: TGTGCCAGCAGTGAGCGGGACAGGTTTTACAATGAGCAGTTCTTC. As protein: CASSERDRFYNEQFF.

The gene calls are TRBV27 and TRBJ2-2, with 7 bases matching TRBD1. V shed 1 base, J shed 6 bases, and the junction held 8 bases outside the gene matches. Germline-derived CDR1 and CDR2 are MNHEY and SMNVEV (reference sequence). The CDR3 length is 16 residues. The CDR3 spells CASSLYGQVEAGELFF. DNA for the CDR3: TGTGCCAGCAGTTTATACGGACAGGTTGAGGCCGGGGAGCTGTTTTTT.

The chain employs TRBV11-2 and TRBJ1-5; tentatively, D is TRBD1 (5 bases). Germline-derived CDR1 and CDR2 are SGHAT and FQNNGV. The CDR3 is made up of 15 amino acids. The V end lost 0 bases, the J end lost 4 bases, and 10 bases lay between the germline ends. As DNA, the CDR3 is TGTGCCAGCAGCTTAGACAGGGTAGGGAATCAGCCCCAGCATTTT. Its translation: CASSLDRVGNQPQHF.

This rearrangement joins TRBV15 to TRBJ1-2; D possibly corresponds to TRBD1 (6 bases). The CDR3 sequence is 15 residues long. V lost 0 bases and J 7 bases, leaving 15 bases between the germline ends. Germline CDR1 and CDR2: LNHNV and YYDKDF (reference sequence). CDR3 sequence: CATSRDRTDLGGYTF. CDR3 DNA sequence: TGTGCCACCAGCAGAGATCGGACAGATCTGGGTGGCTACACCTTC. Based on the CDR3 plus reference TRBV15 and TRBJ1-2, the full variable domain is DAMVIQNPRYQVTQFGKPVTLSCSQTLNHNVMYWYQQKSSQAPKLLFHYYDKDFNNEADTPDNFQSRRPNTSFCFLDIRSPGLGDTAMYLCATSRDRTDLGGYTFGSGTRLTVV.

J is TRBJ2-5 and V is TRBV6-5, with D possibly matching TRBD1 (6 bases). Between the trimmed V and J ends, which lost 5 bases and 3 bases, there was a span of 10 bases. CDR1 and CDR2 (germline): MNHEY, SVGAGI. The CDR3 extends over 13 amino acids. This CDR3 reads CASSPQGKETQYF. DNA of the CDR3: TGTGCCAGCAGTCCACAGGGAAAAGAGACCCAGTACTTC.

This clone was counted only a few times. The CDR3 loop is CASSGRGTINYGYTF. Written as DNA, the CDR3 is TGTGCCAGTAGTGGTCGGGGAACGATAAACTATGGCTACACCTTC. The genes are TRBV19 and TRBJ1-2; no clear D. The CDR3 is 15 residues long. The ends were cut back, 5 bases at V and 2 bases at J, with 15 bases in the middle. In germline, CDR1 is LNHDA, CDR2 SQIVND (reference sequence).

The gene calls are TRBV7-9 and TRBJ1-2, with 10 nucleotides matching TRBD1. The length of the CDR3 is 18 residues. V lost 1 base and J lost 8; bases outside the gene matches: 16. The germline gives CDR1 SEHNR, CDR2 FQNEAQ (reference sequence). CDR3 DNA: TGTGCCAGCAGCTTAGGAGGGGGGACAGGGGCGTTCGTAGGAGGCTACACCTTC. This gives the protein CASSLGGGTGAFVGGYTF.

The V and J genes are TRBV28 and TRBJ2-2; TRBD1 matches 7 bases. Trimming removed 10 bases from V and 4 bases from J; junction bases left unmatched: 9. Germline V lookup: CDR1 MDHEN, CDR2 SYDVKM. This CDR3 contains 14 residues. CDR3 in amino acids: CATTGQPSTGELFF. CDR3 sequence (DNA): TGTGCCACCACGGGACAGCCGAGCACCGGGGAGCTGTTTTTT.

The chain carries TRBV2 and TRBJ2-7; D remains ambiguous. The CDR3 has 13 residues. Looked up from germline, CDR1 is SNHLY and CDR2 is FYNNEI. Trimming left V 6 bases short and J 3 bases short, with 12 bases between. As DNA, the CDR3 is TGTGCCAGCAGGCCTCCGAGCCTCTACGAGCAGTACTTC. Translating gives CASRPPSLYEQYF.

The chain combines TRBV7-9 with TRBJ2-1; 7 nucleotides line up with TRBD1. The CDR3 loop spans 14 amino acids. Germline V CDR1 and CDR2: SEHNR, FQNEAQ (reference sequence). With 8 bases clipped from V and 4 bases from J, the junction kept 8 bases outside the gene matches. In DNA form, the CDR3 reads TGTGCCAGCCGCCGGGACAGCGAATACAATGAGCAGTTCTTC. Encoded protein: CASRRDSEYNEQFF. Variable domain in full (rest from reference TRBV7-9 and TRBJ2-1): DTGVSQNPRHKITKRGQNVTFRCDPISEHNRLYWYRQTLGQGPEFLTYFQNEAQLEKSRLLSDRFSAERPKGSFSTLEIQRTEQGDSAMYLCASRRDSEYNEQFFGPGTRLTVL.

The genes are TRBV18 and TRBJ1-5, with D possibly matching TRBD1 (6 bases). The CDR3 is made up of 18 amino acids. Germline V gene sequence: CDR1 KGHSH, CDR2 LQKENI. V was cut by 3 bases and J by 0 bases, with 18 bases left in between. CDR3 nucleotides: TGTGCCAGCTCACCGTCGGCAGGGGCCCTATATAGCAATCAGCCCCAGCATTTT. Its protein is CASSPSAGALYSNQPQHF.

The chain joins TRBV11-3 to TRBJ2-1, with D possibly matching TRBD1 (6 bases). From germline, CDR1 is SGHNT and CDR2 YENEEA. The CDR3 totals 15 residues. Deletions cut 5 bases from V and 6 bases from J, with 17 bases between. As DNA, the CDR3 is TGTGCCAGCAGCCAACGACAGGCGGATATCAATGAGCAGTTCTTC. Translating gives CASSQRQADINEQFF.

The genes are TRBV10-1 and TRBJ2-7, with D perhaps matching TRBD2 (5 bases). Per germline, CDR1 WNHNN and CDR2 SYGVQD (reference sequence). The germline V and J ends were trimmed by 6 bases and 1 base, with 10 bases remaining between them. CDR3 length equals 13 residues. This chain's CDR3 is CASSPGVSYEQYF. The CDR3 nucleotides read TGCGCCAGCAGCCCCGGGGTTTCCTACGAGCAGTACTTC.

The gene calls are TRBV10-1 and TRBJ2-3; no clear D. Germline V gene sequence: CDR1 WNHNN, CDR2 SYGVQD (reference sequence). The CDR3 consists of 14 residues. Trimming removed 6 bases from V and 1 base from J, with 11 bases in between. This chain's CDR3 is CASRSKRRTDTQYF. The DNA of the CDR3 is TGCGCCAGCAGATCGAAGAGGCGCACAGATACGCAGTATTTT.

The sample holds a few counts of this clone. This rearrangement joins TRBV5-4 to TRBJ1-1; D is perhaps TRBD1 (6 bases). Per germline, CDR1 SGHNT and CDR2 YYREEE (reference sequence). Trimming took 4 bases from V and 1 from J, leaving 14 bases between them. The CDR3 covers 15 residues. CDR3 in amino acids: CASSDPARGNTEAFF. The DNA for the CDR3 is TGTGCCAGCAGCGACCCTGCCAGGGGGAACACTGAAGCTTTCTTT.

The V and J genes are TRBV27 and TRBJ1-4; tentatively, D is TRBD1 (6 bases). V lost 2 bases to trimming and J lost 4 bases, with 11 bases between them. This CDR3 region has 15 residues. The germline V gene encodes CDR1 MNHEY and CDR2 SMNVEV (reference sequence). CDR3 sequence: CASSLQARGNEKLFF. CDR3 coding DNA: TGTGCCAGCAGTTTACAGGCCAGGGGTAATGAAAAACTGTTTTTT.

The rearrangement links TRBV6-5 to TRBJ2-3; perhaps TRBD2 as D (5 bases). V was cut by 5 bases and J by 5 bases, with 11 bases left in between. The CDR3 is 13 amino acids. The germline V gene encodes CDR1 MNHEY and CDR2 SVGAGI. CDR3 loop: CASSPRGRDTQYF. The DNA for the CDR3 is TGTGCCAGCAGTCCACGAGGGCGAGATACGCAGTATTTT.

This chain links TRBV19 with TRBJ1-4; 9 bases match TRBD1. This CDR3 spans 13 amino acids. V lost 5 bases, J lost 17 bases, and 12 bases stayed unmatched. Per the germline V gene, CDR1 is LNHDA and CDR2 is SQIVND (reference sequence). The CDR3 nucleotides read TGTGCCAGTAGTTTGGGACAGGGCCTTCCTGTCTTTTTT. Its translation: CASSLGQGLPVFF.

The chain joins TRBV2 to TRBJ1-2, with 10 nucleotides matching TRBD1. J was trimmed by 2 bases and V by 3 bases; bases with no gene match: 0. The CDR3 contains 14 residues. Germline-derived CDR1 and CDR2 are SNHLY and FYNNEI. The CDR3 sequence: CASSEDRGNYGYTF. The CDR3 DNA reads TGTGCCAGCAGTGAGGACAGGGGGAACTATGGCTACACCTTC.

The chain links TRBV7-9 to TRBJ2-5; possibly TRBD2 for D (6 bases). Germline lookup yields CDR1 SEHNR and CDR2 FQNEAQ (reference sequence). Between the trimmed V and J ends, which lost 1 base and 4 bases, there was a span of 13 bases. CDR3 length equals 15 residues. CDR3 sequence: CASSLGQGGGETQYF. The CDR3 nucleotides read TGTGCCAGCAGCTTAGGGCAGGGAGGAGGAGAGACCCAGTACTTC.

The V call is TRBV5-1, the J call TRBJ1-1; 8 bases line up with TRBD1. The CDR3 is made up of 14 amino acids. After removal of 4 bases from V and 1 base from J, the junction contained 3 bases not matched to a gene. The germline V gene has CDR1 SGHRS and CDR2 YFSETQ. The CDR3 is CASSQGTGNTEAFF. CDR3 nucleotide sequence: TGCGCCAGCAGCCAGGGGACAGGGAACACTGAAGCTTTCTTT.

This clone was counted between two and nine times. The CDR3: CASSLSGAEAFF. The CDR3 nucleotides are TGTGCCAGCAGCTTATCTGGGGCGGAAGCTTTCTTT. The chain couples TRBV7-2 to TRBJ1-1; tentatively, D is TRBD1 (5 bases). From germline, CDR1 is SGHTA and CDR2 FQGNSA. Trimming removed 2 bases from V and 8 bases from J, with 9 bases in between. The length of the CDR3 is 12 residues.

The rearrangement joins TRBV7-8 to TRBJ1-5, with a possible D match to TRBD1 (5 bases). Looked up from germline, CDR1 is SGHVS and CDR2 is FQNEAQ. Between the trimmed V and J ends, which lost 6 bases and 7 bases, there was a span of 25 bases. The CDR3 is 17 residues long. The chain's CDR3 is CASSLARGEGVRQPQHF. For the CDR3, the DNA is TGTGCCAGCAGTCTAGCGAGGGGCGAGGGCGTACGACAGCCCCAGCATTTT.

The CDR3 is CASGLNLLAAYNEQFF. DNA for the CDR3: TGTGCCAGCGGTCTGAATTTGCTAGCGGCCTACAATGAGCAGTTCTTC. The chain recombines TRBV27 with TRBJ2-1; 7 bases are shared with TRBD2. CDR1 is MNHEY and CDR2 is SMNVEV in the germline V gene (reference sequence). CDR3 length equals 16 residues. J lost 2 bases, V lost 8 bases, and 12 bases had no gene match.

The CDR3: CASSSYQGAMSNQPQHF. The CDR3 DNA sequence: TGTGCCAGCAGTTCCTATCAGGGGGCAATGAGCAATCAGCCCCAGCATTTT. This chain joins TRBV28 and TRBJ1-5; the match to TRBD1 covers 8 bases. Per the germline V gene, CDR1 is MDHEN and CDR2 is SYDVKM. J lost 1 base, V lost 4 bases, and 9 bases had no gene match. This CDR3 contains 17 residues.